Listed below are T cell receptor beta chains from one sample, sequenced in a study. TCRdb re-derived calls from the RT-PCR reads in MiXCR, one entry per CDR3 protein. The sample lists 650,000 to 800,000 distinct CDR3 sequences; 11% to 15% were seen once. Sequencing was performed on memory CD4+ T cells from blood. These receptor sequences come from a female donor in good health, serving as a healthy control. Both conserved end residues are part of each CDR3.

v_call: TRBV20-1; cdr3_aa: CSAPGQHTNNYGYTF
v_call: TRBV29-1; cdr3_aa: CSVDLDGGKGYTF
v_call: TRBV19; cdr3_aa: CASSRAGGETQYF
v_call: TRBV5-4; cdr3_aa: CASSLLLAGELETQYF
v_call: TRBV6-6; cdr3_aa: CASSDDERGGGNQPQHF
v_call: TRBV5-1; cdr3_aa: CASKDRADTGELFF
v_call: TRBV5-1; cdr3_aa: CASSASASTDTQYF
v_call: TRBV20-1; cdr3_aa: CSADRLAGYEQYF
v_call: TRBV6-5; cdr3_aa: CASSYVTSGRERELFF
v_call: TRBV12-3/TRBV12-4; cdr3_aa: CASSFSGSYEQYF
v_call: TRBV4-2; cdr3_aa: CASSQVGADGKDEQFF
v_call: TRBV5-1; cdr3_aa: CASSRYLDTAYEQYF
v_call: TRBV9; cdr3_aa: CASGPIAGGTDTQYF
v_call: TRBV20-1; cdr3_aa: CSASRGKETQYF
v_call: TRBV6-1; cdr3_aa: CASRGQGYYGYTF
v_call: TRBV20-1; cdr3_aa: CSARERTSGRFSNEQFF
v_call: TRBV2; cdr3_aa: CASSEANPGTGHGYTF
v_call: TRBV5-1; cdr3_aa: CASSLTGATNEKLFF
v_call: TRBV20-1; cdr3_aa: CSARPLAEIYNEQFF
v_call: TRBV20-1; cdr3_aa: CSTNRQQETQYF
v_call: TRBV24-1; cdr3_aa: CATSDGSRTYEQYF
v_call: TRBV7-9; cdr3_aa: CASSAEGGATGNTIYF
v_call: TRBV27; cdr3_aa: CASRRDQRGFYEQYF